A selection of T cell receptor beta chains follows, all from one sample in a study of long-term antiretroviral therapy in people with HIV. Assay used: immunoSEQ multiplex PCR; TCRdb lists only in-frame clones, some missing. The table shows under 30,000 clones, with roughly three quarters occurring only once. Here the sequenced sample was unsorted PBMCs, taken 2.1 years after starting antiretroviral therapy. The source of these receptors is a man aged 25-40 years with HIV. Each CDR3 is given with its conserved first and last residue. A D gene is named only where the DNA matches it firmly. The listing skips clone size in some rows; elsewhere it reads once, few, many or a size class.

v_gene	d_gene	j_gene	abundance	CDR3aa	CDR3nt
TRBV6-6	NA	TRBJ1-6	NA	CASSYSGGLDSPLHF	TGTGCCAGCAGTTACTCGGGGGGGCTAGACTCACCCCTCCACTTT
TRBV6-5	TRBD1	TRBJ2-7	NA	CASSETGAINEQYF	TGTGCCAGCAGCGAGACAGGGGCGATCAACGAGCAGTACTTC
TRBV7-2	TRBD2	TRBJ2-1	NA	CASSRLAGEIYEQFF	TGTGCCAGCAGCAGATTAGCGGGAGAGATCTATGAGCAGTTCTTC
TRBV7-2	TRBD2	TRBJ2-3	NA	CASSLVGLAGGQDTDTQYF	TGTGCCAGCAGCTTAGTCGGACTAGCGGGAGGGCAGGACACAGATACGCAGTATTTT
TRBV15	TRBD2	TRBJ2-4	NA	CATSRAGRDIQYF	TGTGCCACCAGCAGAGCAGGGAGGGACATTCAGTACTTC
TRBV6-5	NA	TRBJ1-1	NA	CASSRDSRGTEAFF	TGTGCCAGCAGTCGGGACTCCCGTGGTACTGAAGCTTTCTTT
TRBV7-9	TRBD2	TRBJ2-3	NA	CASSLTAQRGRTDTQYF	TGTGCCAGCAGCTTAACCGCCCAGCGGGGGCGCACAGATACGCAGTATTTT
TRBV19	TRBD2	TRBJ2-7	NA	CASTGGGREQYF	TGTGCCAGCACCGGGGGGGGTCGCGAGCAGTACTTC
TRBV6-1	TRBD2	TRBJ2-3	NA	CASSASTSGGGDTQYF	TGTGCCAGCAGTGCCTCAACTAGCGGGGGAGGGGATACGCAGTATTTT
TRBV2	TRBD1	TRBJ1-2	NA	CASSPRQGGTF	TGTGCCAGCAGTCCTAGACAGGGTGGAACCTTC
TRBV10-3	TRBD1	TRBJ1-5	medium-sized	CAMGRDRGRCQPQHF	TGTGCCATGGGGAGGGACAGGGGGAGGTGCCAGCCCCAGCATTTT
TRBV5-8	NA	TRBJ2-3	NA	CASSLGTLDSTDTQYF	TGTGCCAGCAGCTTGGGGACACTAGATAGCACAGATACGCAGTATTTT
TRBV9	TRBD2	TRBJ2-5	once	CASSVSGLAGDQVTQYF	TGTGCCAGCAGCGTATCGGGACTAGCGGGAGATCAGGTGACCCAGTACTTC
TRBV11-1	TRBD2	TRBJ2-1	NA	CASSLEGGSSYNEQFF	TGTGCCAGCAGCTTAGAAGGCGGGAGCTCCTACAATGAGCAGTTCTTC
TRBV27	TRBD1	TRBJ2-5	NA	CASSPYIITGGLEETQYF	TGTGCCAGCAGTCCGTATATTATAACAGGGGGCTTGGAAGAGACCCAGTACTTC
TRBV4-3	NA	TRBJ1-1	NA	CASSHGEGEAFF	TGCGCCAGCAGCCATGGGGAGGGTGAAGCTTTCTTT
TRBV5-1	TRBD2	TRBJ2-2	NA	CASSAGLAGTGELFF	TGCGCCAGCAGCGCGGGACTAGCTGGCACCGGGGAGCTGTTTTTT
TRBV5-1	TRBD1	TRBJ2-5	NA	CASSLTGTDPIQETQYF	TGCGCCAGCAGCTTGACCGGGACAGATCCTATCCAAGAGACCCAGTACTTC
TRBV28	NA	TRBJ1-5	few	CASSPSDNSNQPQHF	TGTGCCAGCAGTCCTTCGGACAATAGCAATCAGCCCCAGCATTTT
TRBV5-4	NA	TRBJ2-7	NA	CASSLMGVDEQYF	TGTGCCAGCAGCTTGATGGGGGTAGACGAGCAGTACTTC
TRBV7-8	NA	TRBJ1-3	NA	CASSLGTASGNTIYF	TGTGCCAGCAGCTTAGGGACAGCCTCTGGAAACACCATATATTTT
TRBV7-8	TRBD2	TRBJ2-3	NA	CASSQLAASTDTQYF	TGTGCCAGCAGCCAGCTAGCGGCGAGCACAGATACGCAGTATTTT
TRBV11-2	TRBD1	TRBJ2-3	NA	CASSFRGFSTDTQYF	TGTGCCAGCAGCTTCAGGGGGTTTAGCACAGATACGCAGTATTTT
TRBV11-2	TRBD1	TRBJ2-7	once	CASSSNRGVHEQYF	TGTGCCAGCAGCTCAAACAGGGGGGTCCACGAGCAGTACTTC
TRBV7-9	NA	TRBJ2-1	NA	CASSLEIAYNEQFF	TGTGCCAGCAGCTTAGAGATAGCGTACAATGAGCAGTTCTTC
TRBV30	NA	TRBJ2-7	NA	CAWNTGSLSYEQYF	TGTGCCTGGAATACAGGGAGCCTCTCCTACGAGCAGTACTTC
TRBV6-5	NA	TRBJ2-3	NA	CASSLGEFDTQYF	TGTGCCAGCAGCCTGGGGGAGTTTGATACGCAGTATTTT
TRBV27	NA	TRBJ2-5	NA	CASSFIRGETQYF	TGTGCCAGCAGTTTCATAAGGGGGGAGACCCAGTACTTC
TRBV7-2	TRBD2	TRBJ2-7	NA	CASSLSGSSYEQYF	TGTGCCAGCAGCTTGAGCGGGAGCTCCTACGAGCAGTACTTC
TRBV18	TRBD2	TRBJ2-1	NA	CASSPKTSGGNNEQFF	TGTGCCAGCTCACCAAAGACTAGCGGGGGAAACAATGAGCAGTTCTTC
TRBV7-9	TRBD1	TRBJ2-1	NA	CASSLGDRGYNEQFF	TGTGCCAGCAGCTTAGGGGACAGGGGTTACAATGAGCAGTTCTTC
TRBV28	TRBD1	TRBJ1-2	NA	CASSFFGGKRVFTGQGYGYTF	TGTGCCAGCAGTTTTTTTGGGGGAAAGAGAGTATTCACGGGACAGGGCTATGGCTACACCTTC
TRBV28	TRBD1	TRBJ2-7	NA	CASSLTGGDYEQYF	TGTGCCAGCAGTTTGACAGGGGGCGACTACGAGCAGTACTTC
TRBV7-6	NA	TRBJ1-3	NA	CASSLRAGSGNTIYF	TGTGCCAGCAGCTTAAGGGCAGGGTCTGGAAACACCATATATTTT
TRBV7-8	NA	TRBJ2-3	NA	CASSPEEGSSTDTQYF	TGTGCCAGCAGCCCGGAAGAGGGATCTAGCACAGATACGCAGTATTTT
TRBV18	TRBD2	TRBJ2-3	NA	CASSPRTSGTSTDTQYF	TGTGCCAGCTCACCTAGGACTAGCGGGACTTCCACAGATACGCAGTATTTT
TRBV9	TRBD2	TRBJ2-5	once	CASSVEGLLAGYDRETQYF	TGTGCCAGCAGCGTAGAGGGACTGCTAGCGGGATACGATCGGGAGACCCAGTACTTC
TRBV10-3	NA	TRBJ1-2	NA	CAISESRAGEGAGYGYTF	TGTGCCATCAGTGAGTCCAGGGCAGGGGAAGGTGCGGGGTATGGCTACACCTTC
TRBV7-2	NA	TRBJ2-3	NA	CASSFLSPGRADTQYF	TGTGCCAGCAGCTTCCTTAGTCCGGGGAGAGCAGATACGCAGTATTTT
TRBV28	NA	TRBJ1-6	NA	CASSLSSYNSPLHF	TGTGCCAGCAGTTTGTCCAGCTACAATTCACCCCTCCACTTT